One and the same sample provided the 14 T cell receptor beta chains below, sequenced in a study of blood T cell repertoires in COVID-19. Sequencing used immunoSEQ multiplex PCR; TCRdb keeps in-frame clones, though not all of them. The sample has approximately 260,000 clones; 85% to 90% are singletons. The specimen was peripheral blood. All receptors come from a woman aged 55-70 years with COVID-19, enrolled during active disease.

The chain is built from TRBV7-3 and TRBJ2-1; D is possibly TRBD2 (7 bases). The germline V and J ends were trimmed by 6 bases and 0 bases, with 12 bases remaining between them. Looked up from germline, CDR1 is SGHTA and CDR2 is FQGTGA. The CDR3 consists of 15 residues. The CDR3 DNA follows: TGTGCCAGCAGACCCGGGGGGCACTCCTACAATGAGCAGTTCTTC. It is translated as CASRPGGHSYNEQFF.

The genes are TRBV15 and TRBJ2-5; TRBD2 is a possible D gene (7 bases). This CDR3 spans 17 amino acids. In germline, CDR1 is LNHNV, CDR2 YYDKDF (reference sequence). V lost 1 base and J 5 bases, leaving 20 bases between the germline ends. The CDR3 sequence: CATSRAQFGGHGETQYF. The CDR3 nucleotides read TGTGCCACCAGCAGAGCACAATTCGGGGGGCATGGCGAGACCCAGTACTTC.

V is TRBV7-9 and J is TRBJ2-7; TRBD1 matches 9 bases. The CDR3 runs 14 residues. V lost 5 bases, J lost 5 bases, and 7 bases stayed unmatched. The germline gives CDR1 SEHNR, CDR2 FQNEAQ (reference sequence). The CDR3 spells CASSKDRGTHEQYF. CDR3 bases: TGTGCCAGCAGCAAGGACAGGGGAACCCACGAGCAGTACTTC.

The chain employs TRBV5-1 and TRBJ1-4, with D uncertain. V was clipped by 0 bases and J by 0 bases, with 9 bases between them. This CDR3 comprises 16 residues. The germline V gene has CDR1 SGHRS and CDR2 YFSETQ. CDR3 nucleotides: TGCGCCAGCAGCTTGGCCCCACATGCAACTAATGAAAAACTGTTTTTT. Its translation is CASSLAPHATNEKLFF.

V and J are TRBV19 and TRBJ1-1, with TRBD1 identical over 7 bases. V was pared by 6 bases and J by 1 base, with 11 bases of the junction left unmatched. CDR1 and CDR2 (germline): LNHDA, SQIVND (reference sequence). This CDR3 region has 16 residues. The CDR3 nucleotides are TGTGCCAGTAGCGGAGGGGGCAGGGACGGGAACACTGAAGCTTTCTTT. Residues: CASSGGGRDGNTEAFF.

The V gene is TRBV5-1, the J gene TRBJ1-3; 7 bases align to TRBD1. V shed 0 bases, J shed 0 bases, and the junction held 18 bases outside the gene matches. Germline V lookup: CDR1 SGHRS, CDR2 YFSETQ. This CDR3 comprises 21 residues. The CDR3 spells CASSLASLRDRDSHSGNTIYF. The CDR3 DNA follows: TGCGCCAGCAGCTTGGCCTCCCTACGGGATAGGGACAGCCACTCTGGAAACACCATATATTTT.

Only a few counts were recorded for this clone. The chain couples TRBV6-5 to TRBJ1-4, with 9 bases that match TRBD1. Germline V CDR1 and CDR2: MNHEY, SVGAGI. This CDR3 spans 14 amino acids. Trimming removed 5 bases from V and 8 bases from J; junction bases left unmatched: 6. This chain's CDR3 is CASSRTGDREKLFF. CDR3 bases: TGTGCCAGCAGTCGGACAGGGGATCGCGAAAAACTGTTTTTT.

This sequence joins TRBV30 and TRBJ2-7; 7 bases align to TRBD2. The trim removed 3 bases at V and 7 bases at J, leaving 6 bases unmatched. The CDR3 is made up of 12 amino acids. The V gene's germline CDR1 is GTSNPN and CDR2 SVGIG (reference sequence). CDR3 sequence (DNA): TGTGCCTGGAGGGCGGGGGTTAGGGAGCAGTACTTC. It specifies CAWRAGVREQYF.

This sequence joins TRBV5-1 and TRBJ2-1, with 8 bases aligning to TRBD1. V dropped 2 bases and J dropped 8; count of bases not matched to a gene: 15. Germline assignment: CDR1 SGHRS and CDR2 YFSETQ. The CDR3 spans 17 residues. For the CDR3, the DNA is TGCGCCAGCAGCTTCGCCGAGACAGGGGTGTCTAACTATGAGCAGTTCTTC. Translated, it gives CASSFAETGVSNYEQFF.

CDR3 bases: TGCGCCAGCAGTTTTGCGGGGGAGGGCTACACCTTC. It codes for CASSFAGEGYTF. V and J are TRBV5-1 and TRBJ1-2, with TRBD1 as a possible D gene (5 bases). Germline CDR1 reads SGHRS; CDR2 reads YFSETQ. V was clipped by 5 bases and J by 8 bases, with 13 bases between them. CDR3 length: 12 amino acids. Drawing the rest from reference TRBV5-1 and TRBJ1-2, the complete variable domain is KAGVTQTPRYLIKTRGQQVTLSCSPISGHRSVSWYQQTPGQGLQFLFEYFSETQRNKGNFPGRFSGRQFSNSRSEMNVSTLELGDSALYLCASSFAGEGYTFGSGTRLTVV.

The rearrangement links TRBV5-4 to TRBJ1-2; weak D call: TRBD1 (5 bases). This CDR3 comprises 15 residues. Germline CDR1 reads SGHNT; CDR2 reads YYREEE (reference sequence). V lost 4 bases to trimming and J lost 1 base, with 14 bases between them. Written as DNA, the CDR3 is TGTGCCAGCAGCCGGGGGGGTTTAGGTAACTATGGCTACACCTTC. Protein: CASSRGGLGNYGYTF.

V is TRBV6-5 and J is TRBJ1-2; D might be TRBD1 (6 bases). V dropped 4 bases and J dropped 7 bases, with 13 bases sitting between them. The CDR3 length is 13 residues. Germline CDR1 reads MNHEY; CDR2 reads SVGAGI. In nucleotides, the CDR3 is TGTGCCAGCAGTTTTCGACAGGCTGGTGGCTACACCTTC. Translation: CASSFRQAGGYTF.

The V gene is TRBV9, the J gene TRBJ2-2; 7 bases fit TRBD1. The CDR3 runs 18 residues. V lost 1 base and J lost 0; bases outside the gene matches: 9. The V gene's germline CDR1 is SGDLS and CDR2 YYNGEE. CDR3 nucleotide sequence: TGTGCCAGCAGCGTAAATAGGGGGCCGCACGCGAACACCGGGGAGCTGTTTTTT. Translated: CASSVNRGPHANTGELFF.

V gene TRBV19 combines with J gene TRBJ1-2, with D tentatively TRBD1 (5 bases). CDR1 and CDR2 from the germline V gene are LNHDA and SQIVND (reference sequence). CDR3 length: 16 residues. V was clipped by 8 bases and J by 5 bases, with 24 bases between them. This CDR3 reads CASGPSGGTALYGYTF. CDR3 bases: TGTGCCAGTGGGCCATCCGGGGGGACCGCGCTTTATGGCTACACCTTC.